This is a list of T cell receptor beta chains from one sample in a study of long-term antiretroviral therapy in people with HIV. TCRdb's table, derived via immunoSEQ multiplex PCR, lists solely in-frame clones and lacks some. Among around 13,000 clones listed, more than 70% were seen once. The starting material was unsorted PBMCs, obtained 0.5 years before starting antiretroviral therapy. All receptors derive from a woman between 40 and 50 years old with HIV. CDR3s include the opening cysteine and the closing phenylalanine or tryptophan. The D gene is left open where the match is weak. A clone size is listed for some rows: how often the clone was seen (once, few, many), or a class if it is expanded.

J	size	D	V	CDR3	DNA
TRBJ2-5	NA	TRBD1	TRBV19	CATATGTATHSAETQYF	TGTGCCACCGCTACCGGGACAGCCACTCATTCGGCAGAGACCCAGTACTTC
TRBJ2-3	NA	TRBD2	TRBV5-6	CASSLTSGSVGTTDTQYF	TGTGCCAGCAGCCTGACTAGCGGGTCGGTGGGGACGACAGATACGCAGTATTTT
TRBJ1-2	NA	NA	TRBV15	CATSRSLSNYGYTF	TGTGCCACCAGCAGATCCTTATCTAACTATGGCTACACCTTC
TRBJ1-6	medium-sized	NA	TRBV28	CASSFIPGGDSPLHF	TGTGCCAGCAGTTTTATCCCGGGAGGGGATTCACCCCTCCACTTT
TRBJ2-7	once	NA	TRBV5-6	CASRNGGGAKSYEQYF	TGTGCCAGCCGCAATGGAGGCGGGGCAAAATCCTACGAGCAGTACTTC
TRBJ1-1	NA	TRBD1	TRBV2	CASIPAKGAMNTEAFF	TGTGCCAGCATCCCAGCTAAGGGGGCAATGAACACTGAAGCTTTCTTT
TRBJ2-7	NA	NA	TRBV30	CAWSFGGNYEQYF	TGTGCCTGGAGTTTTGGGGGGAATTACGAGCAGTACTTC
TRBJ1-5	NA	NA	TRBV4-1	CASSQDPGAWPQHF	TGCGCCAGCAGCCAAGATCCGGGAGCTTGGCCCCAGCATTTT
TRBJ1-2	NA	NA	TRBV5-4	CASSFKGTGYFGYTF	TGTGCCAGCAGCTTTAAAGGGACGGGGTACTTTGGCTACACCTTC
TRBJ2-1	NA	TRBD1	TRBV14	CASSQHRGFDEQFF	TGTGCCAGCAGCCAACACAGGGGGTTCGATGAGCAGTTCTTC
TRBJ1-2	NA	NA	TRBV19	CASSIDLGYGYTF	TGTGCCAGTAGTATAGATCTCGGGTATGGCTACACCTTC
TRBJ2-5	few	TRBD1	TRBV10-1	CASSADRGISETQYF	TGCGCCAGCAGCGCGGACAGGGGGATTTCGGAGACCCAGTACTTC
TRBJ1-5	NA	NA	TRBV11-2	CASSLGGQPQHF	TGTGCCAGCAGCTTGGGTGGGCAGCCCCAGCATTTT
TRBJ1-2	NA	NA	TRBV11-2	CASSLEGRGGYTF	TGTGCCAGCAGCTTAGAGGGCAGGGGTGGCTACACCTTC
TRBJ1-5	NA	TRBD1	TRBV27	CASRRTGYNNQPQHF	TGTGCCAGCAGGCGGACAGGGTATAACAATCAGCCCCAGCATTTT
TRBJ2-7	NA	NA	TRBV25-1	CASSVSYEQYF	TGTGCCAGCAGTGTCTCCTACGAGCAGTACTTC
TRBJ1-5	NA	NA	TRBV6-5	CASSFRISNQPQHF	TGTGCCAGCAGTTTCCGGATTAGCAATCAGCCCCAGCATTTT
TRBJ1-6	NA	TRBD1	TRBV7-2	CASSLWDRGNSPLHF	TGTGCCAGCAGCTTATGGGACAGGGGTAATTCACCCCTCCACTTT
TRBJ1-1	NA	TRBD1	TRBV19	CASSIVPQGAEAFF	TGTGCCAGTAGTATTGTTCCCCAGGGGGCTGAAGCTTTCTTT
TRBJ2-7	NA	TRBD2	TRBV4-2	CASSLGTSGYEQYF	TGTGCCAGCAGCCTCGGGACTAGCGGCTACGAGCAGTACTTC
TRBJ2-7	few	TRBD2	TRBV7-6	CASSSALAGEQYF	TGTGCCAGCAGCTCGGCCTTAGCGGGAGAGCAGTACTTC
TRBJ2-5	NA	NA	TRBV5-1	CASRAQGFQETQYF	TGCGCCAGCAGAGCCCAGGGGTTCCAAGAGACCCAGTACTTC
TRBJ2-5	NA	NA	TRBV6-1	CASQRETQYF	TGTGCCAGCCAACGGGAGACCCAGTACTTC
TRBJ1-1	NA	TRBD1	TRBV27	CASSLRSTGTVEAFF	TGTGCCAGCAGTTTAAGGTCGACCGGGACAGTTGAAGCTTTCTTT
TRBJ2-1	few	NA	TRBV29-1	CSVEMYNEQFF	TGCAGCGTTGAGATGTACAATGAGCAGTTCTTC
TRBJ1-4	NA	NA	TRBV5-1	CASSEGREDEKLFF	TGCGCCAGCAGCGAAGGGAGGGAGGATGAAAAACTGTTTTTT
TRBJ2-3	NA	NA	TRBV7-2	CASSFFRGSTDTQYF	TGTGCCAGCAGCTTCTTTCGGGGTAGCACAGATACGCAGTATTTT
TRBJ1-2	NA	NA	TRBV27	CASSSSQGPNYSGYTF	TGTGCCAGCAGTTCGTCTCAGGGGCCTAACTACTCTGGCTACACCTTC
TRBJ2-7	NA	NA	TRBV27	CASSSSTRYEQYF	TGTGCCAGCAGTTCCTCCACGAGGTACGAGCAGTACTTC
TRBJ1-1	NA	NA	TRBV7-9	CASSLADREAFF	TGTGCCAGCAGCTTAGCAGACAGGGAAGCTTTCTTT
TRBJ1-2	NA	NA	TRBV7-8	CASSADLYGYTF	TGTGCCAGCAGCGCAGACCTCTATGGCTACACCTTC
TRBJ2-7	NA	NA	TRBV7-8	CASSFAPSYEQYF	TGTGCCAGCAGCTTCGCCCCTTCCTACGAGCAGTACTTC
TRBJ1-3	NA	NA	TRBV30	CAFIWGSGNTIYF	TGTGCCTTCATTTGGGGCTCTGGAAACACCATATATTTT
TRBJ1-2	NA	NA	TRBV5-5	CASSRDQVQGYTF	TGTGCCAGCAGTCGGGACCAAGTCCAAGGCTACACCTTC
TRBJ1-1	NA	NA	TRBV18	CASSQGLNTEAFF	TGTGCCAGCTCACAGGGGCTGAACACTGAAGCTTTCTTT
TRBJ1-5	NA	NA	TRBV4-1	CASSQPARGQGNQPQHF	TGCGCCAGCAGCCAACCCGCCCGGGGGCAGGGCAATCAGCCCCAGCATTTT
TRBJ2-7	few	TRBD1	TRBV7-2	CASSLSAGAGGEQYF	TGTGCCAGCAGCTTAAGCGCCGGGGCAGGGGGCGAGCAGTACTTC
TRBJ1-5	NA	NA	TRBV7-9	CASSRSGAGGQPQHF	TGTGCCAGCAGCCGATCCGGGGCCGGGGGTCAGCCCCAGCATTTT
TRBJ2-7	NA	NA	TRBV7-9	CASSSGGGGYEQYF	TGTGCCAGCAGCTCCGGAGGAGGGGGGTACGAGCAGTACTTC
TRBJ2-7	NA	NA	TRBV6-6	CASSFPDSYYEQYF	TGTGCCAGCAGTTTCCCCGACAGTTACTACGAGCAGTACTTC
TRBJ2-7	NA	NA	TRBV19	CASSARNSYEQYF	TGTGCCAGTAGTGCCCGAAACTCCTACGAGCAGTACTTC
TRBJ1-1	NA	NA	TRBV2	CASSRFRNTEAFF	TGTGCCAGCAGCAGGTTTCGGAACACTGAAGCTTTCTTT
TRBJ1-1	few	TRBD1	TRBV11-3	CASSLGRGNVNTEAFF	TGTGCCAGCAGCTTAGGCAGGGGGAACGTGAACACTGAAGCTTTCTTT
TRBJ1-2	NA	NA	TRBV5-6	CASSLAFTGSVDYGYTF	TGTGCCAGCAGCTTGGCCTTTACAGGTTCCGTCGACTATGGCTACACCTTC
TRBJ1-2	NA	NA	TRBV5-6	CASSLGVYYGYTF	TGTGCCAGCAGCTTGGGGGTATACTATGGCTACACCTTC
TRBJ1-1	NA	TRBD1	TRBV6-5	CASSYTTGGTEAFF	TGTGCCAGCAGTTACACCACAGGGGGCACTGAAGCTTTCTTT
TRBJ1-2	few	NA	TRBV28	CASSLFGPQFTTNYGYTF	TGTGCCAGCAGTTTATTTGGCCCTCAGTTCACAACTAACTATGGCTACACCTTC
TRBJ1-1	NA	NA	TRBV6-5	CASSYDTNEAFF	TGTGCCAGCAGCTACGACACCAATGAAGCTTTCTTT
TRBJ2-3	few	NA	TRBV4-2	CASSPLSSGQFGDTQYF	TGTGCCAGCAGCCCTTTAAGCAGCGGGCAATTTGGTGATACGCAGTATTTT